Presented here are 20 T cell receptor beta chains from one specimen sequenced in a study of cytomegalovirus exposure and HLA in healthy donors. The PCR ran on 60 Vbeta and 13 Jbeta primers. Assay: immunoSEQ multiplex PCR; the TCRdb copy retains only in-frame clones and omits some. The table shows about 160,000 clones, with around 82% occurring only once. Input material: PBMCs. The receptors here all came from a man between 50 and 59 years old in good health and CMV-seropositive.

The V call is TRBV4-3, the J call TRBJ2-3; D may be TRBD2 (6 bases). V lost 3 bases to trimming and J lost 5 bases, with 15 bases between them. CDR1 is LGHNA, CDR2 YSLEER, per germline. The CDR3 contains 15 residues. CDR3 nucleotide sequence: TGCGCCAGCAGCCAGGCGAGTAACGGGGGAGATACGCAGTATTTT. It encodes CASSQASNGGDTQYF.

V is TRBV4-1 and J is TRBJ1-1, with a weak D call TRBD1 (6 bases). The CDR3 contains 14 residues. Germline V gene lookup returns CDR1 MGHRA and CDR2 YSYEKL. V lost 2 bases and J 3 bases, leaving 10 bases between the germline ends. The CDR3 reads CASSQTQGYTEAFF. The CDR3 nucleotides are TGCGCCAGCAGCCAAACCCAGGGGTACACTGAAGCTTTCTTT.

The CDR3 region has the DNA TGTGCCAGCAGCGGGACAGGGGGACTTAACTATGGCTACACCTTC. Translated, it gives CASSGTGGLNYGYTF. This chain uses TRBV9 with TRBJ1-2; 10 nucleotides match TRBD1. The trim removed 3 bases at V and 1 base at J, leaving 3 bases unmatched. This CDR3 is built from 15 residues. Germline V gene data show CDR1 as SGDLS and CDR2 as YYNGEE.

The chain has TRBV7-6 and TRBJ2-2; 8 bases fit TRBD1. The CDR3 is 15 residues long. Germline-derived CDR1 and CDR2 are SGHVS and FNYEAQ. V dropped 2 bases and J dropped 6; count of bases not matched to a gene: 5. Here the CDR3 reads CASSLRQGASGELFF. In DNA, the CDR3 is TGTGCCAGCAGCTTACGTCAGGGGGCCTCCGGGGAGCTGTTTTTT.

As for this clone: The same CDR3 also results from other DNA sequences found in this sample. The V gene is TRBV11-3, the J gene TRBJ2-7, with D tentatively TRBD1 (5 bases). The CDR3 is made up of 14 amino acids. V dropped 5 bases and J dropped 4 bases, with 15 bases sitting between them. CDR1 is SGHNT, CDR2 YENEEA, per germline. In DNA form, the CDR3 reads TGTGCCAGCAGCCCTGGGCAGGGATCTTACGAGCAGTACTTC. Translation: CASSPGQGSYEQYF.

The chain is built from TRBV6-1 and TRBJ2-1; no clear D. Trimming cost V 4 bases and J 10 bases, with 11 bases left between them. Germline CDR1 is MNHNS and CDR2 is SASEGT. The CDR3 is 12 residues long. As DNA, the CDR3 is TGTGCCAGCAGTGCGCTGTACTACGAGCAGTTCTTC. It specifies CASSALYYEQFF.

This clone occurred a few times. The rearrangement joins TRBV19 to TRBJ1-1, with 7 bases lining up with TRBD1. This CDR3 region has 15 residues. With V trimmed by 2 bases and J by 1 base, 4 bases remained unmatched. Looked up from germline, CDR1 is LNHDA and CDR2 is SQIVND (reference sequence). CDR3 protein: CASSISGTANTEAFF. CDR3 sequence (DNA): TGTGCCAGTAGTATATCCGGGACAGCGAACACTGAAGCTTTCTTT.

As concerns this clone: A junction end diverges from the germline sequence, so it may reflect a read error. The chain links TRBV7-7 to TRBJ2-2; weak D call: TRBD2 (5 bases). In germline, CDR1 is SSHAT, CDR2 FNYEAQ (reference sequence). This CDR3 has 15 amino acids. Here the CDR3 reads CASSRELSVTGELFF. CDR3 nucleotides: TGTGCTAGCAGCCGGGAATTAAGCGTTACCGGGGAGCTGTTTTTT.

This chain connects TRBV7-9 to TRBJ2-1; 8 bases match TRBD2. The CDR3 extends over 14 amino acids. Germline values: CDR1 SEHNR, CDR2 FQNEAQ (reference sequence). Trimming removed 5 bases from V and 13 bases from J; junction bases left unmatched: 13. CDR3 DNA sequence: TGTGCCAGCAGCCCCGGCGGGCTAGCGGGTCATCAGTTCTTC. It is translated as CASSPGGLAGHQFF.

This rearrangement joins TRBV7-9 to TRBJ2-7, with 7 positions matching TRBD2. Trimming took 3 bases from V and 2 from J; bases not matched to a gene: 4. Germline V gives CDR1 SEHNR, CDR2 FQNEAQ (reference sequence). This CDR3 contains 14 residues. The CDR3 region is CASSFPRGAYEQYF. The CDR3 nucleotides read TGTGCCAGCAGCTTCCCCCGGGGGGCCTACGAGCAGTACTTC.

The chain carries TRBV9 and TRBJ1-2, with D uncertain. Trimming took 0 bases from V and 3 from J, leaving 6 bases between them. CDR3 length: 13 amino acids. Germline CDR1 and CDR2: SGDLS and YYNGEE. In nucleotides, the CDR3 is TGTGCCAGCAGCGTAGACGGAGACTATGGCTACACCTTC. It encodes CASSVDGDYGYTF.

The CDR3 DNA reads as TGTGCCAGTAGACCCGGCGGACAGGGATACTATGGCTACACCTTC. Protein sequence: CASRPGGQGYYGYTF. This sequence joins TRBV19 and TRBJ1-2; TRBD1 agrees at 8 bases. The CDR3 has 15 amino acids. CDR1 is LNHDA and CDR2 is SQIVND in the germline V gene (reference sequence). J was trimmed by 3 bases and V by 6 bases; bases with no gene match: 9.

The rearrangement joins TRBV5-6 to TRBJ2-5; TRBD2 matches at 9 bases. V lost 1 base to trimming and J lost 5 bases; unmatched junction nucleotides: 9. Looked up from germline, CDR1 is SGHDT and CDR2 is YYEEEE. This CDR3 region has 16 residues. The CDR3 sequence is CASSLRAGGSGETQYF. CDR3 DNA: TGTGCCAGCAGCTTGAGAGCGGGGGGAAGCGGGGAGACCCAGTACTTC. Drawing the rest from reference TRBV5-6 and TRBJ2-5, the complete variable domain is DAGVTQSPTHLIKTRGQQVTLRCSPKSGHDTVSWYQQALGQGPQFIFQYYEEEERQRGNFPDRFSGHQFPNYSSELNVNALLLGDSALYLCASSLRAGGSGETQYFGPGTRLLVL.

The chain recombines TRBV7-9 with TRBJ1-1; a possible D gene is TRBD1 (5 bases). Trimming took off 8 bases at V and 7 bases at J, with 17 bases between the two ends. The CDR3 contains 13 residues. From germline, CDR1 is SEHNR and CDR2 FQNEAQ (reference sequence). The CDR3 here is CASGGGRGVEAFF. The DNA for the CDR3 is TGTGCCAGCGGAGGAGGGAGGGGCGTTGAAGCTTTCTTT.

The chain uses TRBV4-3 and TRBJ2-5; 14 bases fit TRBD2. Trimming removed 1 base from V and 5 bases from J; junction bases left unmatched: 15. This CDR3 region has 20 residues. Germline CDR1 reads LGHNA; CDR2 reads YSLEER. DNA of the CDR3: TGCGCCAGCAGCCAAGGAGGGACTAGCGGGAGAAAGGTGTTTATGGAGACCCAGTACTTC. It specifies CASSQGGTSGRKVFMETQYF.

The V call is TRBV5-1, the J call TRBJ2-5; tentative D call: TRBD2 (7 bases). Trimming removed 0 bases from V and 5 bases from J, with 8 bases in between. The CDR3 runs 13 residues. Germline CDR1 is SGHRS and CDR2 is YFSETQ. The CDR3 here is CASSLEGGETQYF. CDR3 nucleotides: TGCGCCAGCAGCTTGGAGGGGGGGGAGACCCAGTACTTC.

This chain joins TRBV28 and TRBJ2-5, with TRBD1 identical over 7 bases. The J call may be faulty, since TRBJ2-7 better matches the DNA end. From germline, CDR1 is MDHEN and CDR2 SYDVKM. The CDR3 sequence is 12 residues long. Written as DNA, the CDR3 is TGTGCAACCTCGGGACAGCTACCCGAGCAGTACTTC. Its protein product is CATSGQLPEQYF.

The chain employs TRBV4-2 and TRBJ2-2; 7 positions match TRBD1. Germline-derived CDR1 and CDR2 are LGHNA and YNFKEQ. This CDR3 is built from 15 residues. Trimming took 0 bases from V and 4 from J; bases not matched to a gene: 2. CDR3 DNA sequence: TGTGCCAGCAGCCAAGAAGGGGGCCCCACCGGGGAGCTGTTTTTT. Protein: CASSQEGGPTGELFF.

DNA of the CDR3: TGTGCCAGCAGCTTCTTTGCAACTAATGAAAAACTGTTTTTT. Translation gives CASSFFATNEKLFF. The chain links TRBV5-8 to TRBJ1-4; unclear D gene. V was cut by 2 bases and J by 0 bases, with 5 bases left in between. CDR1 is SGHTS, CDR2 YDEGEE, per germline. The CDR3 is 14 residues long.

The chain links TRBV16 to TRBJ2-5, with 10 nucleotides matching TRBD2. The J call may be in error: the DNA end matches TRBJ2-7 better. The CDR3 length is 16 residues. Germline CDR1 reads KGHSY; CDR2 reads FQNENV. CDR3 sequence: CASSQTGLATFNEQYF. DNA for the CDR3: TGTGCCAGCAGCCAAACGGGACTAGCGACCTTTAACGAGCAGTACTTC.